This TCR beta chain stems from a study of spatial heterogeneity in lung cancer. About the research overall: Counts of TCR transcripts in tumor regions correlated strongly with a matched bulk RNA-seq T cell module score.

Overall study findings and caveats: Higher tumor mutation counts went along with higher counts of expanded intratumoral alpha and beta TCRs.

With regard to this clonotype: Its target is unknown.

Every TCR cDNA molecule bore a unique molecular identifier. One entry per CDR3 protein, called by TCRdb with MiXCR from the 5' RACE reads. The sample holds about 9,200 distinct CDR3 sequences, roughly 50% seen once. Germline V gene lookup returns CDR1 MNHNS and CDR2 SASEGT. The CDR3 totals 14 residues. Germline trimming cut 6 bases from V and 2 bases from J; bases unmatched to any gene: 4. Indicated time point: sample taken at primary tumor resection. Tumor, nontumor lung or frozen PBMC supplied whole RNA that was sequenced unsorted. This TCR came from a female donor with early-stage non-small cell lung cancer. The V gene is TRBV6-1, the J gene TRBJ1-3; TRBD1 agrees at 7 bases. This specimen was lung tumor tissue, taken at surgery. The CDR3 loop is CASSRTGPGNTIYF. The CDR3 coding sequence is TGTGCCAGCAGCAGGACAGGTCCTGGAAACACCATATATTTT.